The rows below give T cell receptor beta chains drawn from one sample of a study of T cells in Graves' hyperthyroidism and ophthalmopathy. TCRdb re-derived calls from the multiplex PCR reads in MiXCR, one entry per CDR3 protein. The sample lists 600,000 to 700,000 distinct CDR3 sequences; 45% were seen once. The material sequenced was peripheral blood or thyroid tissue (not recorded which). Receptors were obtained from an adult man with Graves' disease, either hyperthyroidism or ophthalmopathy (not recorded which). The CDR3 runs from the conserved cysteine through the conserved F or W. A D gene is named only where the DNA matches it firmly. Size values are once, few and many counts, or a class for expanded clones, and some rows have none.

v_call,j_call,d_call,clone_size,cdr3_aa,cdr3_nt
TRBV10-3,TRBJ2-6,-,-,CAISESTAWDNVLTF,TGTGCCATCAGTGAGTCGACGGCCTGGGACAACGTCCTGACTTTC
TRBV9,TRBJ1-6,TRBD1,many,CASSVPTDPGGNSPLHF,TGTGCCAGCAGCGTCCCCACTGATCCAGGGGGTAATTCACCCCTCCACTTT
TRBV12-3/TRBV12-4,TRBJ2-2,TRBD2,once,CASSLIAGTGELFF,TGTGCCAGCAGTTTGATAGCGGGCACCGGGGAGCTGTTTTTT
TRBV15,TRBJ1-1,-,-,CATSNREGTEAFF,TGTGCCACCAGCAACAGGGAAGGCACTGAAGCTTTCTTT
TRBV24-1,TRBJ2-7,-,many,CATSDLGGGQYF,TGTGCCACCAGTGATTTGGGCGGAGGGCAGTACTTC
TRBV6-5,TRBJ2-5,TRBD1,few,CASSFYPDRNKETQYF,TGTGCCAGCAGTTTCTACCCGGACAGGAATAAAGAGACCCAGTACTTC
TRBV10-3,TRBJ1-4,-,-,CAISESAGTDNEKLFF,TGTGCCATCAGTGAGTCAGCCGGGACTGACAATGAAAAACTGTTTTTT
TRBV25-1,TRBJ1-2,-,-,CASSQDSQQYGYTF,TGTGCCAGCAGCCAAGATTCTCAACAGTACGGCTACACCTTC
TRBV6-6,TRBJ1-2,TRBD1,-,CASSLLGTDTF,TGTGCCAGCAGTTTACTAGGGACAGACACCTTC
TRBV2,TRBJ1-5,TRBD1,many,CADGTGNQPQHF,TGTGCGGATGGGACAGGCAATCAGCCCCAGCATTTT
TRBV6-6,TRBJ2-7,TRBD1,-,CAISPGQGLFYEQYF,TGTGCCATCAGCCCGGGACAGGGGCTCTTCTACGAGCAGTACTTC
TRBV7-2,TRBJ1-2,-,-,CASSLADGLGYTF,TGTGCCAGCAGCTTAGCGGACGGTCTTGGCTACACCTTC
TRBV20-1,TRBJ1-1,TRBD1,few,CRAGQGGGTEAFF,TGCAGGGCAGGACAGGGAGGTGGCACTGAAGCTTTCTTT
TRBV9,TRBJ1-2,-,few,CASSLYPVDREDYGYTF,TGTGCCAGCAGCCTCTACCCCGTCGACAGAGAAGACTATGGCTACACCTTC
TRBV24-1,TRBJ2-5,-,many,CATSDADGGETQYF,TGTGCCACCAGTGATGCGGACGGTGGGGAGACCCAGTACTTC
TRBV6-5,TRBJ2-5,TRBD2,few,CASSYSRGIEETQYF,TGTGCCAGCAGTTACTCGCGGGGGATTGAGGAGACCCAGTACTTC
TRBV2,TRBJ2-7,-,few,CASSEGSLLTYEQYF,TGTGCCAGCAGTGAGGGCAGCCTTTTAACCTACGAGCAGTACTTC
TRBV25-1,TRBJ2-5,-,-,CASSPSMGKETQYF,TGTGCCAGCTCACCATCGATGGGAAAAGAGACCCAGTACTTC
TRBV2,TRBJ2-5,-,once,CASNVILGTQYF,TGTGCCAGCAATGTTATTTTGGGGACCCAGTACTTC